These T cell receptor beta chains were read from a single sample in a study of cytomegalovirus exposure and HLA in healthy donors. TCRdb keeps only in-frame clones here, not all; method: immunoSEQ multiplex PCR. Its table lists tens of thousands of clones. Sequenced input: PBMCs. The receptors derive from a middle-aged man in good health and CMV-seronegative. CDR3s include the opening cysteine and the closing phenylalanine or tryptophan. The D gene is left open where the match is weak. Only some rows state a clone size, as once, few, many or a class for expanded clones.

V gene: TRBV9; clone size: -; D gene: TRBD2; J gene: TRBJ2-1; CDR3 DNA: TGTGCCAGCAGCGTAGTGGGTAGCGGGGGTGGTCAGTTCTTC; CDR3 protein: CASSVVGSGGGQFF
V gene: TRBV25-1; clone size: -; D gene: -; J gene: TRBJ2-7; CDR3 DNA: TGTGCCAGCAGCTCGGGGGGACAGGCTTACGAGCAGTACTTC; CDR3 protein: CASSSGGQAYEQYF
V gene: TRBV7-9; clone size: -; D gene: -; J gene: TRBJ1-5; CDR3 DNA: TGTGCCAGCAGCCAAACAGGGAATCAGCCCCAGCATTTT; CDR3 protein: CASSQTGNQPQHF
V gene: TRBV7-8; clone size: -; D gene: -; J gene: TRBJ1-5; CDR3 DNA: TGTGCCAGCAGCCCTGGGGCACTGGGGAATCAGCCCCAGCATTTT; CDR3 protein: CASSPGALGNQPQHF
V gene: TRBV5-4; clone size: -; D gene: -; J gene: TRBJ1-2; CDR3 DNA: TGTGCCAGCAGCTTGGCGGCGGCGTACTGGGGCTACACCTTC; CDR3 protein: CASSLAAAYWGYTF
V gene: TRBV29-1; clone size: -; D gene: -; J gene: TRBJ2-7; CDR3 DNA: TGCAGCGTTGAGTTCGGGTCCCGCTACGAGCAGTACTTC; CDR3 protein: CSVEFGSRYEQYF
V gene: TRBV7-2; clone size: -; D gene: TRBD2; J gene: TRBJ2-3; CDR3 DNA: TGTGCCAGCAGCCCCAGACTAGCGGGAGAGGCAGATACGCAGTATTTT; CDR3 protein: CASSPRLAGEADTQYF
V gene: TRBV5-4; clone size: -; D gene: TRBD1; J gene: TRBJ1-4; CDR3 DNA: TGTGCCAGCAGCTTCCAGGGGGCGGGCGAAAAACTGTTTTTT; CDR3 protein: CASSFQGAGEKLFF
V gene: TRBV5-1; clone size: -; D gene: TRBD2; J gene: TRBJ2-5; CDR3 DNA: TGCGCCAGCAGCTTGGCACTAGCGGGAGGGCAAGAGACCCAGTACTTC; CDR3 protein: CASSLALAGGQETQYF
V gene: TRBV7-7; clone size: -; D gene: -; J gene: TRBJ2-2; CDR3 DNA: TGTGCCAGCCGAGAGGGCGAGAACACCGGGGAGCTGTTTTTT; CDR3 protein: CASREGENTGELFF
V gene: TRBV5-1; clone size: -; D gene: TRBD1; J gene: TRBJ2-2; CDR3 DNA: TGCGCCAGCAGACAGGGGGCGCGCACCGGGGAGCTGTTTTTT; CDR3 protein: CASRQGARTGELFF
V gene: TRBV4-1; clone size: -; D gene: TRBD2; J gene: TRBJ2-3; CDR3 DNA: TGCGCCAGCAGCCCAGGACTAGCGGGATCGGCAGATACGCAGTATTTT; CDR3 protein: CASSPGLAGSADTQYF
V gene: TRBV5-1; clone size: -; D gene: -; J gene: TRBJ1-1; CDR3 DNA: TGCGCCAGCAGCTTGTGGGGTGCTGGACAGTTCTCGACTGAAGCTTTCTTT; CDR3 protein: CASSLWGAGQFSTEAFF
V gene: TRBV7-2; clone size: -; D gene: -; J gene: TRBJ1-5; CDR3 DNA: TGTGCCAGCAGCCCAGAAGGGGGATTTGGCAATCAGCCCCAGCATTTT; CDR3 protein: CASSPEGGFGNQPQHF
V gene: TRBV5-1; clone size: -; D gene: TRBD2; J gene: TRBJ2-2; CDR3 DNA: TGCGCCAGCAGCCCGTTAGCGGGACTTGGGACCGGGGAGCTGTTTTTT; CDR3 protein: CASSPLAGLGTGELFF
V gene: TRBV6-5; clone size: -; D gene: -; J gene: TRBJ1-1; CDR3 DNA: TGTGCCAGCAGTTACTCGATCAGGGAGGACACTGAAGCTTTCTTT; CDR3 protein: CASSYSIREDTEAFF
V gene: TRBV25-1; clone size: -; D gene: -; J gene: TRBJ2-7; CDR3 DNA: TGTGCCAGCAGTGAACTTTCAGGGGCCGAGCAGTACTTC; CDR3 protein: CASSELSGAEQYF
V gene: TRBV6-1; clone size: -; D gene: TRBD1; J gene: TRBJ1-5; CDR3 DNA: TGTGCCAGCAAACGACAGGGGGCGAGCAATCAGCCCCAGCATTTT; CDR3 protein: CASKRQGASNQPQHF
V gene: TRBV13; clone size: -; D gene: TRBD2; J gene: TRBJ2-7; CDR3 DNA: TGTGCCAGCAGCCCCCGAGGACTAGACGCCTACGAGCAGTACTTC; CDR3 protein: CASSPRGLDAYEQYF
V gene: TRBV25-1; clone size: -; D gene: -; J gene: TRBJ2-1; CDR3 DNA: TGTGCCAGCAGTGGAGTAAGGGGCGATGAGCAGTTCTTC; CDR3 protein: CASSGVRGDEQFF
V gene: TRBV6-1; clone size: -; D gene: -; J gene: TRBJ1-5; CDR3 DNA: TGTGCCAGCAGTCGATCGGGGGACGACAATCAGCCCCAGCATTTT; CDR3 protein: CASSRSGDDNQPQHF
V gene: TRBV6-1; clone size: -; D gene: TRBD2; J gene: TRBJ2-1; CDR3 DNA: TGTGCCAGCAGTGATAGCGGGGCTACCTCCGACAATGAGCAGTTCTTC; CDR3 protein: CASSDSGATSDNEQFF
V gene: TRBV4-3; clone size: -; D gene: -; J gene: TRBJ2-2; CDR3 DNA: TGCGCCAGCAGCCAAGATCAGGCATCCACCGGGGAGCTGTTTTTT; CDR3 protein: CASSQDQASTGELFF
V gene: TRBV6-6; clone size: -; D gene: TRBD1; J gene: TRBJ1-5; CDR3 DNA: TGTGCCAGCACCTGGAAGGGACAGGGCGGCAATCAGCCCCAGCATTTT; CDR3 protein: CASTWKGQGGNQPQHF
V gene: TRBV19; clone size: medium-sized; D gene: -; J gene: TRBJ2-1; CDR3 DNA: TGTGCCAGTGGTAGCGGCGTCGAGCAGTTCTTC; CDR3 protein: CASGSGVEQFF
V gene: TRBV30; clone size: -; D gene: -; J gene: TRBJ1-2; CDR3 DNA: TGTGCCTGGAGTGTGGTGGGGGGAGGAAACTATGGCTACACCTTC; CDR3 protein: CAWSVVGGGNYGYTF
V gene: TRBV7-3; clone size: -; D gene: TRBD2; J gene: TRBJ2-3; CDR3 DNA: TGTGCCAGCAGCCCCCAAGCTAGCGGAGGGAATACGCAGTATTTT; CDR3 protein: CASSPQASGGNTQYF
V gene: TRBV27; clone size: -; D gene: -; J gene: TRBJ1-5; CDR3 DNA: TGTGCCAGCAGTTTAAAGGAGGATCAGCCCCAGCATTTT; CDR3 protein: CASSLKEDQPQHF
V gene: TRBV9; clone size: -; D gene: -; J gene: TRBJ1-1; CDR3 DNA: TGTGCCAGCAGCGTAGCTACGGGAGGGGGGAGCGGTTGGACTGAAGCTTTCTTT; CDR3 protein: CASSVATGGGSGWTEAFF
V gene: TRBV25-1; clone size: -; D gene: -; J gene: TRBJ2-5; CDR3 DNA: TGTGCCAGCAGTGCCCGGGACTTTCAAGAGACCCAGTACTTC; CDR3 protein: CASSARDFQETQYF
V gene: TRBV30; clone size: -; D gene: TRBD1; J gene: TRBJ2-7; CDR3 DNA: TGTGCCTACTGGGACAGGGGATACGAGCAGTACTTC; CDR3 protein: CAYWDRGYEQYF
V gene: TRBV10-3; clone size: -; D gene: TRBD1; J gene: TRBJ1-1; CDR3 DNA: TGTGCCACAAACAGGGGGCAGGGAATGAACACTGAAGCTTTCTTT; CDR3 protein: CATNRGQGMNTEAFF
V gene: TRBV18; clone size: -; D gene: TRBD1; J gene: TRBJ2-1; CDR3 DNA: TGTGCCAGCTCACCACCGTTGACAGGGCTTTCCAATGAGCAGTTCTTC; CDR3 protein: CASSPPLTGLSNEQFF
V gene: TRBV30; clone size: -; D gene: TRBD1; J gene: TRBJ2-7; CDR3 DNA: TGTGCCTGGAGTCCCGGGACAGGGGACCACGAGCAGTACTTC; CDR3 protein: CAWSPGTGDHEQYF
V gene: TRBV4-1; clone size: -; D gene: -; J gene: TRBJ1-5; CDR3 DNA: TGCGCCAGCAGCCAGCCCCCCGCCGCGGGCAATCAGCCCCAGCATTTT; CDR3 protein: CASSQPPAAGNQPQHF
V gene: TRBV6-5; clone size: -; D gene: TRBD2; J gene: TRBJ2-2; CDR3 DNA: TGTGCCAGCAGTTACTCAGGGACTAGTTTTGTCGGGGAGCTGTTTTTT; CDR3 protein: CASSYSGTSFVGELFF
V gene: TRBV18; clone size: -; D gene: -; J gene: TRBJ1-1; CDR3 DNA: TGTGCCAGCTCAACTGGGGGCGATACTGAAGCTTTCTTT; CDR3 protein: CASSTGGDTEAFF
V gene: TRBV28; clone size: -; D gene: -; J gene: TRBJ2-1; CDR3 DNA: TGTGCCAGCACCAACCTACAGGGCTACCAGTTCTTC; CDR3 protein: CASTNLQGYQFF
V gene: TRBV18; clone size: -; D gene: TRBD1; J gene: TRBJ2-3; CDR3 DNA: TGTGCCAGCTCACCACAAGGACAGGGGTCCACAGATACGCAGTATTTT; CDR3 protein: CASSPQGQGSTDTQYF
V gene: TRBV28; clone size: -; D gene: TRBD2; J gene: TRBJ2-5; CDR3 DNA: TGTGCCAGCAGCAAGCGGGGTAGGGAGACCCAGTACTTC; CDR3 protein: CASSKRGRETQYF
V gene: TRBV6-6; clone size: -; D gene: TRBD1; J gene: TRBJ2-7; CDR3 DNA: TGTGCCAGCAGTTACGGACCGGGACAGGGGACCTACGAGCAGTACTTC; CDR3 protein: CASSYGPGQGTYEQYF
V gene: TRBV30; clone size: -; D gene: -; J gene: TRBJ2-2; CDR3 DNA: TGTGCCTGGGGGCACGGGAACACCGGGGAGCTGTTTTTT; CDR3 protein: CAWGHGNTGELFF
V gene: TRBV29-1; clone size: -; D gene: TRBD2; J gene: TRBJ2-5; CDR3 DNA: TGCAGCGTTATCTCCCGACTAGCGATGGAGACCCAGTACTTC; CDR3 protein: CSVISRLAMETQYF
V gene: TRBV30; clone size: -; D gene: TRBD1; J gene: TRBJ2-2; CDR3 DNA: TGTGCCTGGAGTGGCGGGACAGGGAATGTGGGGGAGCTGTTTTTT; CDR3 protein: CAWSGGTGNVGELFF
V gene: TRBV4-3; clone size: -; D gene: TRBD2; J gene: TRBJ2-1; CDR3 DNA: TGCGCCAGCAGGCATAGCGGGAGTACTGAGCAGTTCTTC; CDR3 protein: CASRHSGSTEQFF
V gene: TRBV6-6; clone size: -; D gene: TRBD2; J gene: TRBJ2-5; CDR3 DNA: TGTGCCAGCAGTTATCAAATAGGAGGGACTAAAGAGACCCAGTACTTC; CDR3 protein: CASSYQIGGTKETQYF
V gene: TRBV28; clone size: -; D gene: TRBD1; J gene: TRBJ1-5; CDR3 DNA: TGTGCCAGCCGGGACAGCGCTCAGCCCCAGCATTTT; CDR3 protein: CASRDSAQPQHF
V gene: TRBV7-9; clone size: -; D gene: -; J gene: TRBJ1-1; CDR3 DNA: TGTGCCAGCAGCCTAGAAGACAGGCCTGAAGCTTTCTTT; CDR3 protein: CASSLEDRPEAFF
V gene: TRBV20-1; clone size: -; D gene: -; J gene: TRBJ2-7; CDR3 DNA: TGCAGTGCGCGGACTAACTACGAGCAGTACTTC; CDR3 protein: CSARTNYEQYF